Following are 5 T cell receptor beta chains from one sample sequenced in a study of blood T cells in healthy people across ages. A second about 7 to 11 cycle PCR used barcoded and J-beta primers. MiXCR, run by TCRdb on the 5' RACE reads, gives a single entry per CDR3 protein. The sample records roughly 1 million distinct CDR3 sequences, about 23% being singletons. Separately, the same data were catalogued under a study of T cells of mothers and their children.

The sample was blood. The receptors were sampled from a girl under 10 years old in good health.

A few counts support this clonotype. The chain links TRBV11-3 to TRBJ1-1, with TRBD1 matching over 9 bases. After removal of 5 bases from V and 4 bases from J, the junction contained 14 bases not matched to a gene. Looked up from germline, CDR1 is SGHNT and CDR2 is YENEEA. The CDR3 is 17 amino acids. CDR3 coding DNA: TGTGCCAGCAGCCAATTTAGGGGGGGGACAGGGACCACTGAAGCTTTCTTT. Amino acids: CASSQFRGGTGTTEAFF.

The V and J genes are TRBV7-2 and TRBJ2-7, with 8 bases identical to TRBD2. Germline CDR1 reads SGHTA; CDR2 reads FQGNSA. The CDR3 contains 15 residues. Trimming cost V 2 bases and J 6 bases; bases outside gene matches: 9. The CDR3 spells CASSLMTSVKGEQYF. CDR3 DNA: TGTGCCAGCAGCTTAATGACTAGCGTTAAGGGCGAGCAGTACTTC.

This clonotype was observed a handful of times. The gene calls are TRBV20-1 and TRBJ2-5; 8 bases are shared with TRBD2. The CDR3 has 15 residues. CDR1 and CDR2 (germline): DFQATT, SNEGSKA (reference sequence). Unmatched junction bases numbered 9, after V lost 2 bases and J lost 4 bases. The CDR3 sequence is CSARPAGEVRETQYF. DNA of the CDR3: TGCAGTGCTAGACCAGCGGGGGAGGTCAGAGAGACCCAGTACTTC.

This clonotype was seen more than once but under ten times. This chain joins TRBV28 and TRBJ2-5, with a tentative D call TRBD2 (6 bases). CDR3 size: 11 residues. V was clipped by 7 bases and J by 5 bases, with 8 bases between them. CDR1 and CDR2 (germline): MDHEN, SYDVKM. The CDR3 protein is CASTGSETQYF. In nucleotides, the CDR3 is TGTGCCAGCACCGGGAGTGAGACCCAGTACTTC.

The chain has TRBV5-1 and TRBJ2-5; possibly TRBD2 for D (5 bases). Trimming took 5 bases from V and 1 from J, leaving 9 bases between them. This CDR3 is 13 amino acids long. CDR1 and CDR2 (germline): SGHRS, YFSETQ. The CDR3 is CASRAEGQETQYF. Here the CDR3 DNA reads TGCGCCAGCAGAGCAGAGGGCCAAGAGACCCAGTACTTC.